Shown below are 24 T cell receptor beta chains from a single sample sequenced in a study of blood T cell repertoires in COVID-19 (dated by TCRdb to 2019 to 2021). The library was built by means of the immunoSEQ multiplex PCR assay. TCRdb re-hosts the immuneACCESS table, in-frame sequences only. Its copies lack some clones; in the studies checked, an unresolved V gene accounts for under half of them, and the cause for the rest is not known. The sample data list 30,000 to 45,000 clones, and roughly 87% of these were observed just once. The ten largest clones capture around 7% of the sample. Material: peripheral blood. All receptors come from a human donor in a cohort sampled during active COVID-19.

V gene TRBV7-2 combines with J gene TRBJ2-1; 10 bases are shared with TRBD2. This CDR3 has 16 amino acids. Germline V lookup: CDR1 SGHTA, CDR2 FQGNSA. Losses at the gene ends were 6 bases for V and 8 bases for J; bases not matched to a gene: 13. As DNA, the CDR3 is TGTGCCAGCAGTCCCGCTAGCGGGAGCCCATGGGATGAGCAGTTCTTC. Translating it yields CASSPASGSPWDEQFF.

The J gene is TRBJ1-6, the V gene TRBV19, with a tentative D call TRBD1 (5 bases). CDR3 length equals 16 residues. From germline, CDR1 is LNHDA and CDR2 SQIVND (reference sequence). Trimming cost V 5 bases and J 10 bases, with 21 bases left between them. The CDR3 DNA reads TGTGCCAGTAGTGCGGGACTTAGGTCCGGCGGGTCACCCCTCCACTTT. Protein sequence: CASSAGLRSGGSPLHF.

This chain uses TRBV9 with TRBJ2-3; a weak D match, TRBD2 (6 bases). Germline values: CDR1 SGDLS, CDR2 YYNGEE. The CDR3 length is 13 residues. With 0 bases removed from V and 6 bases from J, the gap between germline ends came to 8 bases. The CDR3 here is CASSVGEVDTQYF. The CDR3, as DNA: TGTGCCAGCAGCGTAGGGGAGGTTGATACGCAGTATTTT.

CDR3 nucleotides: TGTGCCAGCAGTGGCAACGGACAGGGACGGGAGCAGTACTTC. This translates into CASSGNGQGREQYF. V is TRBV25-1 and J is TRBJ2-7, with 8 bases lining up with TRBD1. With 4 bases clipped from V and 7 bases from J, the junction kept 9 bases outside the gene matches. There are 14 residues in the CDR3. Germline CDR1 is MGHDK and CDR2 is SYGVNS.

This clone was recorded only once. V gene TRBV11-3 combines with J gene TRBJ2-1; 9 positions match TRBD1. Losses at the gene ends were 6 bases for V and 9 bases for J; bases not matched to a gene: 12. The CDR3 sequence is 15 residues long. CDR1 and CDR2 (germline): SGHNT, YENEEA. DNA for the CDR3: TGTGCCAGCAGTCAGGGAGGACAGGGGCCTTTTGAGCAGTTCTTC. It translates to CASSQGGQGPFEQFF.

This clone was detected only once. The gene calls are TRBV5-4 and TRBJ2-2; the D gene is possibly TRBD1 (6 bases). V lost 5 bases and J lost 7, with 18 bases in between. The V gene's germline CDR1 is SGHNT and CDR2 YYREEE (reference sequence). The CDR3 spans 15 residues. This CDR3 is CASSLTGRRGGELFF. The CDR3 region has the DNA TGTGCCAGCAGTCTTACGGGCCGCAGGGGCGGGGAGCTGTTTTTT.

This clone has more than one count but fewer than ten. The genes are TRBV9 and TRBJ1-1; D gene ambiguous. V dropped 1 base and J dropped 1 base, with 8 bases sitting between them. Looked up from germline, CDR1 is SGDLS and CDR2 is YYNGEE. CDR3 length: 14 amino acids. The CDR3 spells CASSVLWQNTEAFF. The CDR3 nucleotides are TGTGCCAGCAGCGTATTGTGGCAGAACACTGAAGCTTTCTTT. Combining the CDR3 with reference TRBV9 and TRBJ1-1 gives the whole variable domain DSGVTQTPKHLITATGQRVTLRCSPRSGDLSVYWYQQSLDQGLQFLIQYYNGEERAKGNILERFSAQQFPDLHSELNLSSLELGDSALYFCASSVLWQNTEAFFGQGTRLTVV.

J is TRBJ1-2 and V is TRBV5-4; 9 nucleotides match TRBD1. Germline V gives CDR1 SGHNT, CDR2 YYREEE (reference sequence). This CDR3 spans 14 amino acids. V lost 5 bases, J lost 6 bases, and 8 bases stayed unmatched. Written as DNA, the CDR3 is TGTGCCAGCAGGCCACAGGGGGCCCCGCATGGCTACACCTTC. This codes for CASRPQGAPHGYTF.

V and J are TRBV4-3 and TRBJ2-2; possible D gene TRBD2, 5 bases. The CDR3 runs 14 residues. Trimming shortened V by 2 bases and J by 5 bases, and 9 bases separated the two germline ends. Germline-derived CDR1 and CDR2 are LGHNA and YSLEER. CDR3 sequence (DNA): TGCGCCAGCAGCCAATCGGACTTTACCGGGGAGCTGTTTTTT. Translated: CASSQSDFTGELFF.

CDR3 amino acids: CASRLAGENNEQFF. The CDR3 DNA reads as TGTGCCAGTCGACTAGCGGGAGAGAACAATGAGCAGTTCTTC. The chain links TRBV7-9 to TRBJ2-1, with TRBD2 matching 12 bases. The CDR3 spans 14 residues. CDR1 and CDR2 (germline): SEHNR, FQNEAQ (reference sequence). The J segment lost 5 bases and the V segment lost 9 bases, leaving 5 bases of the junction unmatched.

The V gene is TRBV28, the J gene TRBJ2-7, with 9 bases that match TRBD1. The CDR3 has 12 residues. The germline V gene has CDR1 MDHEN and CDR2 SYDVKM. J was trimmed by 4 bases and V by 6 bases; bases with no gene match: 1. DNA of the CDR3: TGTGCCAGCAGACAGGGGGCTTACGAGCAGTACTTC. It specifies CASRQGAYEQYF.

This chain uses TRBV28 with TRBJ2-3; D remains ambiguous. V was shortened by 2 bases and J by 4 bases, with 4 bases between the two germline ends. Per germline, CDR1 MDHEN and CDR2 SYDVKM. This CDR3 region has 12 residues. The CDR3 reads CASSLGPDTQYF. Here the CDR3 DNA reads TGTGCCAGCAGTTTAGGGCCAGATACGCAGTATTTT.

The chain carries TRBV2 and TRBJ1-1; D ambiguous. This CDR3 region has 13 residues. Germline loops: CDR1 SNHLY, CDR2 FYNNEI. The V end was cut by 6 bases, the J end by 1 base, with 9 bases between. CDR3 sequence (DNA): TGTGCCAGCAGGGAGGCAAGGAACACTGAAGCTTTCTTT. It encodes CASREARNTEAFF.

In this sample, this clone turned up once. The rearrangement links TRBV4-2 to TRBJ2-1; 8 bases map to TRBD2. Trimming at V came to 0 bases and at J to 4 bases, leaving 8 bases not matched to a gene. The V gene's germline CDR1 is LGHNA and CDR2 YNFKEQ. The CDR3 contains 17 residues. CDR3 coding DNA: TGTGCCAGCAGCCAAGAACCGACTAGCGTGGGGTACAATGAGCAGTTCTTC. Its protein product is CASSQEPTSVGYNEQFF.

V usage is TRBV7-6 and J usage is TRBJ1-2, with D perhaps matching TRBD1 (6 bases). The ends were cut back, 4 bases at V and 6 bases at J, with 18 bases in the middle. CDR3 length: 15 residues. Germline CDR1 is SGHVS and CDR2 is FNYEAQ. The CDR3 sequence is CASSWSQGSPDGYTF. DNA of the CDR3: TGTGCCAGCAGCTGGTCACAGGGCTCCCCCGATGGCTACACCTTC. Supplemented by reference TRBV7-6 and TRBJ1-2, the full variable domain reads GAGVSQSPRYKVTKRGQDVALRCDPISGHVSLYWYRQALGQGPEFLTYFNYEAQQDKSGLPNDRFSAERPEGSISTLTIQRTEQRDSAMYRCASSWSQGSPDGYTFGSGTRLTVV.

This clone has more than one count but fewer than ten. The CDR3 DNA is TGTGCCAGCAGGATTCTGACAGGCAATAATTCACCCCTCCACTTT. This encodes CASRILTGNNSPLHF. The rearrangement links TRBV6-6 to TRBJ1-6; maybe TRBD1 (6 bases). The CDR3 contains 15 residues. Germline loops: CDR1 MNHNY, CDR2 SVGAGI (reference sequence). The ends were cut back, 6 bases at V and 5 bases at J, with 14 bases in the middle.

This chain connects TRBV11-2 to TRBJ2-2; no reliable D call. The germline CDR1 and CDR2 sequences are SGHAT and FQNNGV. The CDR3 is 13 amino acids. V was shortened by 6 bases and J by 7 bases, with 12 bases between the two germline ends. The CDR3 nucleotides are TGTGCCAGCAGGTCTGGTCGGGTCGGGGAGCTGTTTTTT. Amino acid sequence: CASRSGRVGELFF.

This clone came up once. The chain couples TRBV19 to TRBJ2-3, with 7 bases that match TRBD1. The CDR3 consists of 14 residues. CDR1 LNHDA and CDR2 SQIVND come from the germline V gene (reference sequence). Trimming took 1 base from V and 4 from J; bases not matched to a gene: 2. The CDR3 loop is CASSIGGGADTQYF. The DNA of the CDR3 is TGTGCCAGTAGTATAGGAGGGGGCGCAGATACGCAGTATTTT.

The chain is built from TRBV6-5 and TRBJ2-3; D may be TRBD2 (5 bases). This CDR3 comprises 14 residues. Germline V gene lookup returns CDR1 MNHEY and CDR2 SVGAGI. V dropped 3 bases and J dropped 4 bases, with 11 bases sitting between them. The CDR3, as DNA: TGTGCCAGCAGTTATCGGGATGGCGCAGATACGCAGTATTTT. Its translation: CASSYRDGADTQYF.

This sequence joins TRBV27 and TRBJ1-2; no definite D call. This CDR3 comprises 15 residues. The V gene lost 4 bases and the J gene lost 2 bases, with 14 bases spanning the gap. Germline assignment: CDR1 MNHEY and CDR2 SMNVEV (reference sequence). The CDR3 here is CASSSRGHTNYGYTF. CDR3 nucleotides: TGTGCCAGCAGTTCCCGAGGGCATACGAACTATGGCTACACCTTC.

The chain carries TRBV5-8 and TRBJ2-5; 10 bases are shared with TRBD1. Germline CDR1 SGHTS, CDR2 YDEGEE. The junction had 6 bases not matched to a gene; V was cut back by 5 bases and J by 5 bases. The CDR3 covers 14 residues. The CDR3: CASRDRGSFETQYF. Here the CDR3 DNA reads TGTGCCAGCAGGGACAGGGGGTCCTTTGAGACCCAGTACTTC. The entire variable domain, with the rest obtained from reference TRBV5-8 and TRBJ2-5, is as follows: EAGVTQSPTHLIKTRGQQATLRCSPISGHTSVYWYQQALGLGLQFLLWYDEGEERNRGNFPPRFSGRQFPNYSSELNVNALELEDSALYLCASRDRGSFETQYFGPGTRLLVL.

This chain joins TRBV7-9 and TRBJ2-3, with D unclear. V lost 5 bases and J lost 0, with 9 bases in between. CDR1 is SEHNR and CDR2 is FQNEAQ in the germline V gene (reference sequence). The CDR3 covers 14 residues. CDR3 region: CASSLTRSTDTQYF. CDR3 sequence (DNA): TGTGCCAGCAGCCTAACTCGTAGCACAGATACGCAGTATTTT.

This clone was recorded once. This chain uses TRBV9 with TRBJ2-2; D is perhaps TRBD1 (5 bases). The CDR3 contains 16 residues. Germline V lookup: CDR1 SGDLS, CDR2 YYNGEE. Trimming left V 4 bases short and J 2 bases short, with 15 bases between. In DNA form, the CDR3 reads TGTGCCAGCAGCTCGGATTCTGGACAAAACACCGGGGAGCTGTTTTTT. This codes for CASSSDSGQNTGELFF.

This clone was seen a few times. This chain uses TRBV6-5 with TRBJ2-7; 7 bases agree with TRBD2. The J segment lost 4 bases and the V segment lost 6 bases, leaving 9 bases of the junction unmatched. CDR1 is MNHEY, CDR2 SVGAGI, per germline. The CDR3 consists of 14 residues. The CDR3 DNA sequence: TGTGCCAGCAGCTTATCTAGCGGACGGTACGAGCAGTACTTC. It specifies CASSLSSGRYEQYF.